The clone carrying this T cell receptor (beta chain) was counted between two and nine times. The CDR3 spans 16 residues. With 0 bases removed from V and 15 bases from J, the gap between germline ends came to 24 bases. The germline V gene encodes CDR1 LNHNV and CDR2 YYDKDF (reference sequence). BIOMED2 TRB-A/B primer pools were used in multiplex TRB PCR. TCRdb re-called the multiplex PCR reads through MiXCR, storing one row per CDR3 protein. This sample has under 8,500 distinct CDR3 sequences, with about 30% found just once. These data come from a study of T and B cells in COVID-19 patients. Study background: Recovered patients mostly had mild to moderate COVID-19 managed as outpatients. Of more than 19 active-infection patients, 12 were critically ill with mechanical ventilation or extracorporeal membrane oxygenation. At median age about 37 years, recovered patients were younger than active-infection patients at more than 65.

From blood, about 240-550 ng of genomic DNA served as TRB template. The clonotype originates from a human donor with active COVID-19. Input material: blood. The chain joins TRBV15 to TRBJ1-5, with a weak D call TRBD1 (5 bases). The CDR3 DNA reads as TGTGCCACCAGCAGAGACGGGTTCCAGGGTGCCCAAAAGCGGCATTTT. It encodes CATSRDGFQGAQKRHF.